The 11 T cell receptor beta chains presented below share a single source sample, sequenced in a study of graft-versus-host responses after intestinal transplantation. Profiled with immunoSEQ multiplex PCR; TCRdb holds only in-frame clones, not every one. The table has some 46,000 clones, approximately 92% seen once; the top ten hold approximately 6%. Specimen: PBMCs, collected 750 to 850 days after a first intestinal transplant, on the day of a second. The receptors here all came from a human patient who received an intestinal transplant, so some T cells may come from the graft donor.

This sequence joins TRBV5-1 and TRBJ2-3; tentatively, D is TRBD1 or TRBD2 (5 bases each). The CDR3 is 15 amino acids. The V gene lost 6 bases and the J gene lost 3 bases, with 17 bases spanning the gap. The V gene's germline CDR1 is SGHRS and CDR2 YFSETQ. For the CDR3, the DNA is TGCGCCAGCAACCAGTGGACCGGGACGACAGATACGCAGTATTTT. It yields the protein CASNQWTGTTDTQYF.

Here the CDR3 reads CASSFPGIGTSGREQFF. The CDR3 DNA sequence: TGTGCCAGCAGTTTTCCTGGGATAGGGACTAGCGGGAGGGAGCAGTTCTTC. The chain combines TRBV27 with TRBJ2-1; 15 positions agree with TRBD2. This CDR3 has 17 residues. Germline-derived CDR1 and CDR2 are MNHEY and SMNVEV (reference sequence). Trimming took 3 bases from V and 10 from J; bases not matched to a gene: 10.

The gene calls are TRBV19 and TRBJ2-5, with 14 bases aligning to TRBD2. With 0 bases clipped from V and 4 bases from J, the junction kept 4 bases outside the gene matches. This CDR3 region has 17 residues. Germline CDR1 reads LNHDA; CDR2 reads SQIVND (reference sequence). This CDR3 is CASSIDLGLAGVETQYF. In DNA form, the CDR3 reads TGTGCCAGTAGTATAGATCTGGGACTAGCGGGAGTAGAGACCCAGTACTTC. The full variable domain, its missing parts supplied by reference TRBV19 and TRBJ2-5, is DGGITQSPKYLFRKEGQNVTLSCEQNLNHDAMYWYRQDPGQGLRLIYYSQIVNDFQKGDIAEGYSVSREKKESFPLTVTSAQKNPTAFYLCASSIDLGLAGVETQYFGPGTRLLVL.

This clone has just one count. The chain employs TRBV19 and TRBJ2-1; 12 bases match TRBD2. Germline CDR1 LNHDA, CDR2 SQIVND (reference sequence). Unmatched junction bases numbered 12, after V lost 6 bases and J lost 6 bases. CDR3 length equals 17 residues. The CDR3, as DNA: TGTGCCAGTAGCTCTCAGACTAGCGGGAGAGTTAGCAATGAGCAGTTCTTC. Translating gives CASSSQTSGRVSNEQFF.

The chain carries TRBV27 and TRBJ1-2; 9 bases align to TRBD1. With 2 bases clipped from V and 8 bases from J, the junction kept 9 bases outside the gene matches. The CDR3 is made up of 15 amino acids. Per germline, CDR1 MNHEY and CDR2 SMNVEV (reference sequence). The CDR3 loop is CASSLITGGVGGYTF. As DNA, the CDR3 is TGTGCCAGCAGTTTAATAACAGGGGGCGTGGGGGGCTACACCTTC.

V is TRBV5-8 and J is TRBJ2-5, with 14 bases matching TRBD2. The CDR3 sequence is 14 residues long. CDR1 is SGHTS and CDR2 is YDEGEE in the germline V gene. The ends lost 10 bases at V and 4 bases at J; junction bases unmatched: 6. CDR3 region: CAPSGTSGRETQYF. The CDR3 nucleotides read TGTGCCCCGAGCGGGACTAGCGGGAGAGAGACCCAGTACTTC.

The rearrangement links TRBV7-3 to TRBJ2-1; 13 positions match TRBD2. Germline V gene lookup returns CDR1 SGHTA and CDR2 FQGTGA. This CDR3 spans 18 amino acids. Germline trimming cut 1 base from V and 6 bases from J; bases unmatched to any gene: 9. CDR3 nucleotide sequence: TGTGCCAGCAGCTTAAGGGGTGCCGGGACTAGCGGGGTCAATGAGCAGTTCTTC. Protein: CASSLRGAGTSGVNEQFF.

The chain carries TRBV30 and TRBJ1-2; TRBD1 might be the D (5 bases). CDR1 and CDR2 (germline): GTSNPN, SVGIG (reference sequence). Between the trimmed V and J ends, which lost 0 bases and 0 bases, there was a span of 20 bases. The CDR3 has 18 residues. The CDR3 DNA is TGTGCCTGGAGTGTCCCCAGGGCAGGGATTATCGCTAACTATGGCTACACCTTC. Translation: CAWSVPRAGIIANYGYTF.

The rearrangement uses TRBV5-3 and TRBJ2-2, with 9 bases aligning to TRBD2. TRBV5-3 is labeled an ORF, and its function is uncertain. The CDR3 is 19 amino acids. Losses at the gene ends were 4 bases for V and 5 bases for J; bases not matched to a gene: 18. The CDR3 region is CARSREVPAGGWGTGELFF. The CDR3 DNA reads as TGTGCCAGAAGCCGCGAGGTCCCGGCGGGAGGGTGGGGGACCGGGGAGCTGTTTTTT.

The V gene is TRBV6-1, the J gene TRBJ2-7; no definite D call. V was pared by 5 bases and J by 0 bases, with 11 bases between. This CDR3 comprises 14 residues. Germline-derived CDR1 and CDR2 are MNHNS and SASEGT. The CDR3 protein is CASSSVPGSYEQYF. The CDR3 DNA is TGTGCCAGCAGTTCAGTCCCTGGCTCCTACGAGCAGTACTTC.

The V call is TRBV6-1, the J call TRBJ2-1, with 9 bases fitting TRBD1. Losses at the gene ends were 10 bases for V and 3 bases for J; bases not matched to a gene: 4. This CDR3 has 13 residues. Per germline, CDR1 MNHNS and CDR2 SASEGT. This CDR3 is CAIGGQGYNEQFF. The CDR3 nucleotides read TGTGCCATTGGGGGACAGGGCTACAATGAGCAGTTCTTC.